These T cell receptor beta chains were read from a single sample in a study of patients and donors after allogeneic stem cell transplantation. TCRdb redid the calling of the RT-PCR reads with MiXCR, one entry per CDR3 protein. The sample carries fewer than 75,000 distinct CDR3 sequences, approximately 25% recorded once. Material: blood, either unsorted or a sorted T cell fraction (not recorded which). The receptor set was obtained from a human donor who was either an allogeneic HSCT recipient or a stem cell or donor lymphocyte infusion donor (not recorded which). It is not recorded whose cells these are; they may come from a transplant donor. Each CDR3 is given with its conserved first and last residue.

cdr3_aa,v_call
CAWRFYRVAGELFF,TRBV30
CASSLSRLTQRAFF,TRBV27
CASSFSNYGYTF,TRBV5-1
CASSYPDRGGQETQYF,TRBV6-5
CASSFTGTQSYDEQFF,TRBV7-9
CASIHGRGPNTEAFF,TRBV6-2/TRBV6-3
CASTRRGNGYTF,TRBV9
CASSPGGGGNQPQHF,TRBV7-2
CASSQAGAGTNEQFF,TRBV6-2/TRBV6-3
CASSQVFRGHYGYTF,TRBV3-1
CATSAPAGSSGAHTDTQYF,TRBV24-1
CASTPEWPGYPYGYTF,TRBV6-5
CASSLDRWETQYF,TRBV7-8
CASSVGTGANYGYTF,TRBV9
CASSFGQGEDEQYF,TRBV5-1
CASSFTVSYEQYF,TRBV7-9
CASSSAGTSGIETQYF,TRBV6-2/TRBV6-3
CASSSTGTKNTQYF,TRBV6-5
CASSSMNTEAFF,TRBV7-2
CSARANRNNSPLHF,TRBV20-1
CSATGYPEAFF,TRBV29-1
CASSQDYESYNEQFF,TRBV3-1
CASSRQDYLEQYF,TRBV7-9
CASSVVPGGDRDTQYF,TRBV9
CASSPQGSYEQYF,TRBV4-2
CASSPRELETQYF,TRBV5-1
CSARDGDRPYEQYF,TRBV20-1
CASSLGQVNTEAFF,TRBV7-9
CASTPPGPMNTGELFF,TRBV5-1
CASSQSGHLNTEAFF,TRBV4-1
CASGGTGSNTEAFF,TRBV12-3/TRBV12-4
CASSLDPGELFF,TRBV5-1
CASSWGQVNTEAFF,TRBV6-2/TRBV6-3
CASSQDPTGPYGYTF,TRBV4-1
CSASTRGLYEQYF,TRBV20-1
CASSPGGYDEAFF,TRBV5-1
CASSASSGTPYMF,TRBV25-1